Listed below are T cell receptor beta chains from one sample, sequenced in a study of T cell repertoires in cytomegalovirus infection. TCRdb reprocessed the reads with MiXCR, giving one entry per CDR3 protein. The sample lists about 740,000 distinct CDR3 sequences; roughly a third were seen once. The material sequenced was PBMCs. The source of these receptors is a human donor in good health (CMV status not recorded). Some clones in this sample may be carry-over from other donors' samples. Both conserved end residues are part of each CDR3. D genes are given only for firm matches. A row's size may be missing; if present it is once, few, many or a size class.

d_call j_call cdr3_length clone_size v_call cdr3_nt cdr3_aa
NA TRBJ1-5 13 few TRBV27 TGTGCCAGCAGTATAAATAGCAATCAGCCCCAGCATTTT CASSINSNQPQHF
NA TRBJ2-2 13 NA TRBV12-3/TRBV12-4 TGTGCCAGCAGTTTAATCGGGCCCGGGGAGCTGTTTTTT CASSLIGPGELFF
TRBD1 TRBJ2-4 15 many TRBV7-2 TGTGCCAGCAGCCTTGGGCGGACAGGGTTAAACATTCAGTACTTC CASSLGRTGLNIQYF
NA TRBJ1-1 12 NA TRBV5-1 TGCGCCAGCAGCTTGGCCGGCTACCCAGCTTTCTTT CASSLAGYPAFF
TRBD1 TRBJ1-5 16 NA TRBV3-1 TGTGCCAGCAGCCACTCCCCTGACAGGGGGTATCAGCCCCAGCATTTT CASSHSPDRGYQPQHF
NA TRBJ2-7 14 NA TRBV7-2 TGTGCCAGCAGAGTCCAGGGTAGTCCAGGCGAGCAGTCCTTC CASRVQGSPGEQSF
TRBD1 TRBJ1-5 14 many TRBV7-8 TGTGCCAGCAAAGAGGGGGCCAGCAATCAGCCCCAGCATTTT CASKEGASNQPQHF
TRBD1 TRBJ2-7 13 NA TRBV6-1 TGTGCCAGCAGTAGGACAGGTCTCGGGGAGCAGTACTTC CASSRTGLGEQYF
NA TRBJ2-3 15 few TRBV19 TGTGCCAGTAGTATAGTAGGGGGGAAAACAGATACGCAGTATTTT CASSIVGGKTDTQYF
TRBD1 TRBJ1-1 16 NA TRBV27 TGTGCCAGCAGTAGAGGGGACAGTCATCTGAACACTGAAGCTTTCTTT CASSRGDSHLNTEAFF
TRBD2 TRBJ2-3 15 few TRBV7-9 TGTGCCAGCAGCACAAGACTAGCAGACACAGATACGCAGTATTTT CASSTRLADTDTQYF
NA TRBJ1-2 14 few TRBV27 TGTGCCAGCAGTCTCTACCGGACAGCGGATGGCTACACCTTC CASSLYRTADGYTF
NA TRBJ1-1 14 many TRBV20-1 TGCAGTGCCCCCCGGGGTGAGATGAACACTGAAGCTTTCTTT CSAPRGEMNTEAFF
TRBD2 TRBJ2-3 15 NA TRBV5-1 TGCGCCAGCAGCTCGATGACTAGCGGGGAGGTTACGCAGTATTTT CASSSMTSGEVTQYF
TRBD2 TRBJ2-1 16 few TRBV7-2 TGTGCCAGCACCCTTAGCGGGGGGGCGTTCATCGGCGAGCAGTTCTTC CASTLSGGAFIGEQFF
NA TRBJ2-1 15 NA TRBV7-4 TGTGCCAGCAGCTTAGCGTTAGGGGCCGACAATGAGCAGTTCTTC CASSLALGADNEQFF
TRBD1 TRBJ1-6 15 NA TRBV28 TGTGCCAGCAGTTTACCCGACAGGGGCTCTTCACCCCTCCACTTT CASSLPDRGSSPLHF
NA TRBJ1-2 12 few TRBV7-2 TGTGCCAGCACTGGGGTTAACTATGGCTACACCTTC CASTGVNYGYTF
NA TRBJ1-1 11 NA TRBV20-1 TGCAGTGCCAGGAAGGGCACTGAAGCTTTCTTT CSARKGTEAFF
NA TRBJ2-2 16 NA TRBV12-3/TRBV12-4 TGTGCCAGCATTACAGCCTCGGGGGCGGGCACCGGGGAGCTGTTTTTT CASITASGAGTGELFF
NA TRBJ1-1 16 NA TRBV28 TGTGCCAGCAGTGTAGGTCCGGGCAACATGAACACTGAAGCTTTCTTT CASSVGPGNMNTEAFF
TRBD2 TRBJ2-5 17 NA TRBV6-6 TGTGCCAGCAGAAGGGTGGGACTAGCGGGAGAGGGGGAGACCCAGTACTTC CASRRVGLAGEGETQYF
NA TRBJ1-1 14 NA TRBV28 TGTGCCTCTAACTCCGCCGGTATGAACACTGAAGCTTTCTTT CASNSAGMNTEAFF
TRBD2 TRBJ2-5 15 NA TRBV5-1 TGCGCCAGCAGCAATGTAGCGGGGGAGCAAGAGACCCAGTACTTC CASSNVAGEQETQYF
NA TRBJ2-1 16 NA TRBV27 TGTGCCAGCAGTTTATTCGGCGGGGACAACCCCAATGAGCAGTTCTTC CASSLFGGDNPNEQFF
NA TRBJ2-7 15 NA TRBV28 TGTGCCAGCAGTTTATCAGCTAGTAAGACGCTCGAGCAGTACTTC CASSLSASKTLEQYF
NA TRBJ2-4 14 once TRBV5-1 TGCGCCAGCAGCCAGGGACCGGGGGCCGACATTCAGTACTTC CASSQGPGADIQYF
TRBD2 TRBJ2-1 15 NA TRBV5-5 TGTGCCAGCAGCGAGGGACTAGCGGGCTACAATGAGCAGTTCTTC CASSEGLAGYNEQFF
TRBD1 TRBJ2-7 14 NA TRBV2 TGTGCCAGCAAATCGGGACAGGGGGCGTACGAGCAGTACTTC CASKSGQGAYEQYF
NA TRBJ2-7 15 few TRBV6-5 TGTGCCAGCAGTTACGGGTCGCAGGGTCACTACGAGCAGTACTTC CASSYGSQGHYEQYF
NA TRBJ1-5 13 NA TRBV6-5 TGTGCCAGCAGTTACTCCAGGAGTCAGCCCCAGCATTTT CASSYSRSQPQHF
TRBD2 TRBJ2-1 14 NA TRBV5-1 TGCGCCAGCAGCTGGGGGACTAGAGGAAATGAGCAGTTCTTC CASSWGTRGNEQFF
TRBD1 TRBJ2-1 16 NA TRBV7-9 TGTGCCAGCAGCTCTGGACAGGGGAGCTCCTACAATGAGCAGTTCTTC CASSSGQGSSYNEQFF
NA TRBJ1-5 12 NA TRBV6-1 TGTGCCAGCAGTGAAAACGTGGGGCCCCAGCATTTT CASSENVGPQHF
TRBD2 TRBJ2-3 15 few TRBV4-3 TGCGCCAGCAGCTCTAGCGGGGGTACTACAGATACGCAGTATTTT CASSSSGGTTDTQYF
NA TRBJ2-7 16 NA TRBV28 TGTGCCAGCAACGGTCCGGGCAGGCCAATCTCCTACGAGCAGTACTTC CASNGPGRPISYEQYF
NA TRBJ1-2 12 NA TRBV7-9 TGTGCCAGCAGCTTGAACGAGTATGGCTACACCTTC CASSLNEYGYTF
NA TRBJ1-5 12 NA TRBV30 TGTGCCTGGGGCGTGAGCAATCAGCCCCAGCATTTT CAWGVSNQPQHF
NA TRBJ2-1 13 once TRBV2 TGTGCCAGCAGGGATGGACAGTTCAATGAGCAGTTCTTC CASRDGQFNEQFF
TRBD2 TRBJ2-7 16 NA TRBV11-2 TGTGCCAGCAGCTTAGGGATAGCGGGGGGTCCACCCGAGCAGTACTTC CASSLGIAGGPPEQYF
NA TRBJ2-1 16 NA TRBV10-3 TGTGCCATCAGTTCGATCGGGAGGGGGCCTTACAATGAGCAGTTCTTC CAISSIGRGPYNEQFF
NA TRBJ2-7 14 NA TRBV4-1 TGCGCCAGCAGCCAAGAAGGACAGATCTACGAGCAGTACTTC CASSQEGQIYEQYF